Reported below is one T cell receptor beta chain. Its antigen is not identified. This entry is derived from a study of blood T cells in healthy people across ages. Notes on the study in general: From one million sequenced T cells, diversity estimates were lower bounds.

A sample-barcoded 5' primer and a J-beta primer mix were used in a second PCR of about 6 to 11 cycles. A single record per CDR3 protein comes from TCRdb applying MiXCR to the 5' RACE reads. This table holds roughly 1.5 million distinct CDR3 sequences, approximately 42% found once. Each sample had at least 6 million PBMCs isolated. From germline, CDR1 is SQVTM and CDR2 ANQGSEA. CDR3 length equals 11 residues. With 2 bases removed from V and 7 bases from J, the gap between germline ends came to 6 bases. Sequencing used blood. The sequence came from a woman aged 18-30 years in good health. This chain uses TRBV29-1 with TRBJ2-1; D perhaps matches TRBD2 (5 bases). The CDR3 spells CSVELANEQFF. In DNA, the CDR3 is TGCAGCGTTGAACTAGCAAATGAGCAGTTCTTC.